This T cell receptor beta chain comes out of a study of Graves' ophthalmopathy and Graves' hyperthyroidism. PBMCs were density-gradient isolated from roughly 10 ml fresh blood. Study conclusions and caveats: Forecasting of ophthalmopathy progression by the model achieved about 71% sensitivity and around 77% specificity.

This clonotype was seen just once. Its antigen is not known. Germline CDR1 is MGHRA and CDR2 is YSYEKL. The CDR3 has 16 amino acids. Trimming pared 4 bases from V and 5 bases from J, leaving 20 bases between. The sequenced template was RNA, covering the TCR beta CDR3 region. After a first-round RT-PCR with HTBI primers, a second-round multiplex PCR was run. TCRdb redid the calling of the multiplex PCR reads with MiXCR, one entry per CDR3 protein. The profile covers some 48,000 distinct CDR3 sequences, with 50% appearing a single time and approximately 23% taken by the ten largest. The genes are TRBV4-1 and TRBJ2-5; D may be TRBD1 (7 bases). Sample: peripheral blood. The clonotype was recovered from an adult man with Graves' ophthalmopathy. CDR3 DNA sequence: TGCGCCAGCAGCCTAGGGCGGGGACAGTCCCAGGAGACCCAGTACTTC. Translated: CASSLGRGQSQETQYF.